This T cell receptor (beta chain) was recovered during a study of a mutant IDH1 vaccine in newly diagnosed glioma. Whole-study context: Patients were given eight vaccinations, scheduled in weeks 1, 3, 5, 7, 11, 15, 19 and 23. Patients were pretreated with radiotherapy, temozolomide, or both, mostly both.

Only in-frame clones appear in the TCRdb table, and some are missing; sequencing was by immunoSEQ multiplex PCR. Among over 55,000 clones listed, about nine tenths were seen once. This clone counts as medium-sized. What it binds is unknown. Germline V lookup: CDR1 MDHEN, CDR2 SYDVKM. The CDR3 length is 17 residues. V lost 4 bases, J lost 4 bases, and 20 bases lay in between. Whole-study findings and limits: Shifts in the top peripheral T cell clonotypes seemed unrelated to pseudoprogression.

Time point reported: week 11, during vaccination. The investigators gave 300 ug of mutant IDH1 20-mer peptide in each vaccine dose, together with topical imiquimod. Donors' newly diagnosed IDH1-mutant WHO grade 3 or 4 astrocytomas lacked nuclear ATRX. Here the sequenced sample was PBMCs, taken from a glioma patient whose treatment included an IDH1 peptide vaccine. This receptor was obtained from a middle-aged man with glioma. This rearrangement joins TRBV28 to TRBJ1-5; unclear D gene. The CDR3 region has the DNA TGTGCCAGCAGTTGGTACCCCTCGGGAGGGTGGAATCAGCCCCAGCATTTT. Its protein is CASSWYPSGGWNQPQHF.